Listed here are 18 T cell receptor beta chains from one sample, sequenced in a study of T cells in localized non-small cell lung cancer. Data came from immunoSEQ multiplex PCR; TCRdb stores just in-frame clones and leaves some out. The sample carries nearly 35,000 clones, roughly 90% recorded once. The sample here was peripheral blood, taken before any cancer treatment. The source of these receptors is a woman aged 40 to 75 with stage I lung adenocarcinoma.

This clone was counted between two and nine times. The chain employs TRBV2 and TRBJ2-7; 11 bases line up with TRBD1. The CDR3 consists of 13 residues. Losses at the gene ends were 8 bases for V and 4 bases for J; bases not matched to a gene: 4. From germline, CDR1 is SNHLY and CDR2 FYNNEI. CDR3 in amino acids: CASFRDRGYEQYF. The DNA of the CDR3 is TGTGCCAGCTTCCGGGACAGGGGGTACGAGCAGTACTTC.

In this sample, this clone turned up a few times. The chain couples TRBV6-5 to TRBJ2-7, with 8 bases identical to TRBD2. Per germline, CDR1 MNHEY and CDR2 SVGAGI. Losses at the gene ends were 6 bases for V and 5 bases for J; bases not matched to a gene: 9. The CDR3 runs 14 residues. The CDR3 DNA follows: TGTGCCAGCAGGGCCGGGGGGGCCGAGAACGAGCAGTACTTC. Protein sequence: CASRAGGAENEQYF.

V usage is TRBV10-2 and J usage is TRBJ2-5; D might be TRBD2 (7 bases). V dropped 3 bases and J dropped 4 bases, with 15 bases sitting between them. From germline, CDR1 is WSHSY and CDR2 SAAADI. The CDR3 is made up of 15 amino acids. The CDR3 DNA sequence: TGCGCCAGCAGTGATAGCAGGGGAGGGGGAGAGACCCAGTACTTC. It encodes CASSDSRGGGETQYF.

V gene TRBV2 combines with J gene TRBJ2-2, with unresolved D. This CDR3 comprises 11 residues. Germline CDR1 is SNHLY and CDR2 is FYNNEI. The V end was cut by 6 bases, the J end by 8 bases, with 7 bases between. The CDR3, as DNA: TGTGCCAGCAGAGACATAGGGGAGCTGTTTTTT. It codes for CASRDIGELFF.

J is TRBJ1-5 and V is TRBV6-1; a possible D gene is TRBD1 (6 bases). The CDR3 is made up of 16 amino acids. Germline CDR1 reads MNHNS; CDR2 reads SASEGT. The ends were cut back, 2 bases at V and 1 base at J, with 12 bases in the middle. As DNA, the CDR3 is TGTGCCAGCAGTGAATGGGGGCAAGGGAGCAATCAGCCCCAGCATTTT. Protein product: CASSEWGQGSNQPQHF.

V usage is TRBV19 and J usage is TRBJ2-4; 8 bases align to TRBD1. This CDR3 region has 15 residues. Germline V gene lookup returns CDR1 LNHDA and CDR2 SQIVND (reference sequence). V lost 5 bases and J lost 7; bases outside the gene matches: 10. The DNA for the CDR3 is TGTGCCAGTAGTCCCCCAGGGGGCTCTTGGAACATTCAGTACTTC. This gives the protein CASSPPGGSWNIQYF. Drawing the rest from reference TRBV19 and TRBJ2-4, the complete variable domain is DGGITQSPKYLFRKEGQNVTLSCEQNLNHDAMYWYRQDPGQGLRLIYYSQIVNDFQKGDIAEGYSVSREKKESFPLTVTSAQKNPTAFYLCASSPPGGSWNIQYFGAGTRLSVL.

CDR3 sequence reads: CASVPGGRGSSYEQYF. The CDR3 nucleotides read TGTGCCAGCGTCCCGGGAGGCAGGGGGAGCTCCTACGAGCAGTACTTC. The gene calls are TRBV7-8 and TRBJ2-7, with D perhaps given as TRBD1 or TRBD2 (7 bases each). The V gene's germline CDR1 is SGHVS and CDR2 FQNEAQ. There are 16 residues in the CDR3. Between the trimmed V and J ends, which lost 8 bases and 0 bases, there was a span of 20 bases. The variable domain in full, completed from reference TRBV7-8 and TRBJ2-7, reads GAGVSQSPRYKVAKRGQDVALRCDPISGHVSLFWYQQALGQGPEFLTYFQNEAQLDKSGLPSDRFFAERPEGSVSTLKIQRTQQEDSAVYLCASVPGGRGSSYEQYFGPGTRLTVT.

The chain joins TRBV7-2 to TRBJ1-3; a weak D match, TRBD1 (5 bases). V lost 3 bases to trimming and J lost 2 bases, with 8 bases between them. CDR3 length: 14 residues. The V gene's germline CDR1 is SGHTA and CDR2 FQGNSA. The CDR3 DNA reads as TGTGCCAGCAGCTTCCAGGGAACTGGAAACACCATATATTTT. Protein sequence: CASSFQGTGNTIYF.

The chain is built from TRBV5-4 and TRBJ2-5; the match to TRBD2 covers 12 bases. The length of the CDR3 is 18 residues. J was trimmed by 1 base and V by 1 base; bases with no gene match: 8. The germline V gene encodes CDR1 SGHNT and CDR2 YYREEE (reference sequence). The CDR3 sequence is CASSLSASGGAPQETQYF. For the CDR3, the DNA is TGTGCCAGCAGCTTGTCGGCTAGCGGGGGGGCCCCCCAAGAGACCCAGTACTTC.

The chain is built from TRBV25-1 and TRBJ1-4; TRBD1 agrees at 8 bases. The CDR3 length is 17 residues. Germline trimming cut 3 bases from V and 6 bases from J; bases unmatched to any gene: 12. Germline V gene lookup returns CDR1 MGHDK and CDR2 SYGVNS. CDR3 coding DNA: TGTGCCAGCAGTGACCCCTACCCGGGCAGGGGGCATGAAAAACTGTTTTTT. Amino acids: CASSDPYPGRGHEKLFF.

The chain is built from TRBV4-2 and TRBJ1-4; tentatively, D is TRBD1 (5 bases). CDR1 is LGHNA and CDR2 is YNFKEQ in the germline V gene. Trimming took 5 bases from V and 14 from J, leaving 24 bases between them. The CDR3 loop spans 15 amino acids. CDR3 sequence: CASSSGRGRANGLFF. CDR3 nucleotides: TGTGCCAGCAGCTCTGGTAGGGGTAGGGCAAATGGGCTGTTTTTT.

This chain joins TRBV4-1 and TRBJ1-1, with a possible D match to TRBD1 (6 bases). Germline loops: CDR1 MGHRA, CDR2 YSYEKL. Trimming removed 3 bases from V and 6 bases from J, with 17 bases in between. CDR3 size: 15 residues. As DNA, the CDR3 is TGCGCCAGCAGCCATGGCCCAGTGGGGGGGCCTGAAGCTTTCTTT. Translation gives CASSHGPVGGPEAFF.

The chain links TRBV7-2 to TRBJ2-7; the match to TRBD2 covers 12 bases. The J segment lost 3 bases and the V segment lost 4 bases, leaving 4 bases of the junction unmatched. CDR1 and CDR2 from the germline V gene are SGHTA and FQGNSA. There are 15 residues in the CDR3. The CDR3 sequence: CASSSTSGGFYEQYF. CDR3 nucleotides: TGTGCCAGCAGCTCAACTAGCGGGGGGTTCTACGAGCAGTACTTC.

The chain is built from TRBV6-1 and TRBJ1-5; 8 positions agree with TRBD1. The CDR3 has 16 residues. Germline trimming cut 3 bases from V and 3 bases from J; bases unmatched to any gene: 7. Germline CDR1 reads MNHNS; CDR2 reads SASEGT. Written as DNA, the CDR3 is TGTGCCAGCAGTGATCCCCGGGACAGGTTCAATCAGCCCCAGCATTTT. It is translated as CASSDPRDRFNQPQHF.

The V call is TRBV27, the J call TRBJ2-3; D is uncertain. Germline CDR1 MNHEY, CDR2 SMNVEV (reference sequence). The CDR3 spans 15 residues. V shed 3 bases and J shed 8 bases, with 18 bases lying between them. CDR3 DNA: TGTGCCAGCAGTTTCGGTGTACCATTGCTCGGTACGCAGTATTTT. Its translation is CASSFGVPLLGTQYF.

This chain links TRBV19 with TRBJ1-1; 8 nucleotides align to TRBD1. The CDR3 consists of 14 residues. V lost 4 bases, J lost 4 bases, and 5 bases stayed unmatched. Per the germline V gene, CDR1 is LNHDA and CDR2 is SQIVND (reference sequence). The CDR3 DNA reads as TGTGCCAGTAGTAGCGACAGGGGAATCACTGAAGCTTTCTTT. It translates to CASSSDRGITEAFF.

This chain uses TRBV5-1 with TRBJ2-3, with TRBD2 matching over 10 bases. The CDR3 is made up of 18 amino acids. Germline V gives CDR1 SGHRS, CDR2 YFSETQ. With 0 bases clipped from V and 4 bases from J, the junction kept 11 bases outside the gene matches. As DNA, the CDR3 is TGCGCCAGCAGCTTGGGCAGCGGGGGGGCTCTCTGGGCAGATACGCAGTATTTT. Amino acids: CASSLGSGGALWADTQYF.

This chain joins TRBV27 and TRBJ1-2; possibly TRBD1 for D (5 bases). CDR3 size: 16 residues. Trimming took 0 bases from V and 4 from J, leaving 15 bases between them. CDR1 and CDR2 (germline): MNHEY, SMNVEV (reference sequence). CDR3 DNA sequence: TGTGCCAGCAGTTTATCGATGCAGGGTATGTCCTATGGCTACACCTTC. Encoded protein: CASSLSMQGMSYGYTF.